This record covers a single T cell receptor beta chain. Under the authors' procedure: Amplification of reference gene primers provided the estimated nucleated cell counts. The protocol was immunoSEQ multiplex PCR, while the TCRdb copy is restricted to in-frame clones and leaves out a portion. The D gene and trimming were derived from the DNA, and the V and J assignments and clone size from that table. The sample carries about 330,000 clones, nearly 90% recorded once. These data originate in a study of blood T cell repertoires in COVID-19. Turning to the study itself: The samples span acute and convalescent COVID-19 from the United States, Italy and Spain. Sample material is recorded as cDNA or gDNA derived from T cells, B-cell-depleted T cells, or PBMCs.

In Cohort 3, a recovered donor had either two negative PCRs, clearance, or symptom resolution. The germline gives CDR1 SGHNT, CDR2 YENEEA. Trimming took 1 base from V and 2 from J; bases not matched to a gene: 1. This CDR3 has 16 residues. This receptor was taken from a woman younger than 45 who had recovered from COVID-19. The V call is TRBV11-3, the J call TRBJ2-3; 12 bases fit TRBD2. Sequencing was done on a sample of PBMCs or T cells enriched from blood (not recorded which). The CDR3 is CASSLGTSGNTDTQYF. As DNA, the CDR3 is TGTGCCAGCAGCTTAGGGACTAGCGGGAACACAGATACGCAGTATTTT.